This T cell receptor (beta chain) was documented in a study of blood T cell repertoires in COVID-19. Overall study: Samples taken during acute and convalescent COVID-19 were collected in the United States, Italy and Spain.

Original processing notes: Researchers report that nucleated cell counts were estimated from reference gene primer amplification. TCRdb's table, derived via immunoSEQ multiplex PCR, lists solely in-frame clones and lacks some. V, J and clone size were drawn from that table, and D and trimming were deduced from the DNA. The sample carries approximately 70,000 clones, about 93% recorded once. V gave up 5 bases and J gave up 4 bases; unmatched junction bases: 7. The CDR3 sequence is 15 residues long. The germline V gene has CDR1 MDHEN and CDR2 SYDVKM. Specimen: peripheral blood. The rearrangement joins TRBV28 to TRBJ1-5; TRBD1 matches 8 bases. This receptor was taken from a human donor in a cohort sampled during active COVID-19. In DNA, the CDR3 is TGTGCCAGCAGTCCTGTAGGGGACAGGAATCAGCCCCAGCATTTT. Translated, it gives CASSPVGDRNQPQHF.